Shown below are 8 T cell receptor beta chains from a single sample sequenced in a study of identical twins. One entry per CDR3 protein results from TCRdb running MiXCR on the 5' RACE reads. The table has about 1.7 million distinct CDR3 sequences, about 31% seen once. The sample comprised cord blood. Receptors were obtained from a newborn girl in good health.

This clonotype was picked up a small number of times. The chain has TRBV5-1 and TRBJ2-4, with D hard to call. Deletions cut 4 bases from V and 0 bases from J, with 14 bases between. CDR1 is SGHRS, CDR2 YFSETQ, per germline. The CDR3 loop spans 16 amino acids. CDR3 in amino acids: CASSPASLLAKNIQYF. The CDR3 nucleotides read TGCGCCAGCAGCCCTGCCAGCCTGCTAGCCAAAAACATTCAGTACTTC.

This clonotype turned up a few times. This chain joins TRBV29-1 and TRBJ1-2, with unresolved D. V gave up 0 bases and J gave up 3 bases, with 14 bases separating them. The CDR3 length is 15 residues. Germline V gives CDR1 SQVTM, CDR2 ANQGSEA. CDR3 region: CSVEDGGRLDYGYTF. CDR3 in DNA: TGCAGCGTTGAAGATGGAGGCAGGCTTGACTATGGCTACACCTTC.

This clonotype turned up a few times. CDR3 DNA sequence: TGTGCCAGCAGCCAGCTTAAGACTAGCGGGGGGGCGTATACGCAGTATTTT. Translating it yields CASSQLKTSGGAYTQYF. This sequence joins TRBV3-1 and TRBJ2-3, with TRBD2 matching over 14 bases. CDR1 is LGHDT and CDR2 is YNNKEL in the germline V gene (reference sequence). The CDR3 is 17 residues long. Germline trimming cut 3 bases from V and 7 bases from J; bases unmatched to any gene: 9.

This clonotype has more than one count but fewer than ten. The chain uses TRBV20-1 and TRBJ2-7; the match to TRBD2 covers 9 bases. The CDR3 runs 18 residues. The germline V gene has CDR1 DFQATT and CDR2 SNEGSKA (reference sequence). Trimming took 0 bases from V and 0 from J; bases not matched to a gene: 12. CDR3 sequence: CSARDSHAGTSSSYEQYF. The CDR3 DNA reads TGCAGTGCTAGAGATTCGCACGCCGGGACTAGCAGCTCCTACGAGCAGTACTTC.

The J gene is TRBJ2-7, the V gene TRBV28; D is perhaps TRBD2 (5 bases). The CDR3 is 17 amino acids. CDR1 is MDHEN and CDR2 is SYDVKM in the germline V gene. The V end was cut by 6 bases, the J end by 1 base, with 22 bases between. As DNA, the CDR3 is TGTGCCAGCAGCAGTTTATATCTACTAGTGGGGTCCTACGAGCAGTACTTC. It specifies CASSSLYLLVGSYEQYF.

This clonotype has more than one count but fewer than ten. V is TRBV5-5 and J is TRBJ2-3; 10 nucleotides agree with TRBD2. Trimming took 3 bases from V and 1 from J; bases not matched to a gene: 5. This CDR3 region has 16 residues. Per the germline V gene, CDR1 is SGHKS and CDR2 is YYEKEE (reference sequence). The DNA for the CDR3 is TGTGCCAGCAGCTGGACCACTAGCGGGGGCACAGATACGCAGTATTTT. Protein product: CASSWTTSGGTDTQYF.

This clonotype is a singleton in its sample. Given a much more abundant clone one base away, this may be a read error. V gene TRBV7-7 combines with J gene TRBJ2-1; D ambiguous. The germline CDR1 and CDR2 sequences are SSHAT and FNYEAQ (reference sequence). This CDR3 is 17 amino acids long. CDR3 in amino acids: CASSLMVGSSSYNEQFF. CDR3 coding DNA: TGTGCTAGCAGCTTAATGGTAGGATCGAGCTCCTACAATGAGCAGTTCTTC. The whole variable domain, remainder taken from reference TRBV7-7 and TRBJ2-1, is GAGVSQSPRYKVTKRGQDVTLRCDPISSHATLYWYQQALGQGPEFLTYFNYEAQPDKSGLPSDRFSAERPEGSISTLTIQRTEQRDSAMYRCASSLMVGSSSYNEQFFGPGTRLTVL.

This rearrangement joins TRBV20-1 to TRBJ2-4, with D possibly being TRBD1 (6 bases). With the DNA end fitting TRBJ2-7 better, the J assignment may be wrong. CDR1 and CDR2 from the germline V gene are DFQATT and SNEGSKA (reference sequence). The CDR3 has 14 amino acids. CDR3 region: CSAWALQGNYEQYF. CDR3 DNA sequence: TGCAGTGCCTGGGCCCTCCAGGGGAACTACGAGCAGTACTTC.